This T cell receptor (beta chain) derives from a study of blood T cell repertoires in COVID-19. Study at large: Whether acute or convalescent, the COVID-19 samples came from the United States, Italy and Spain. Sources were T cells, B-cell-depleted T cells, or PBMCs; the material itself was cDNA or gDNA.

A remark on this clone: Sequence at one end of the junction differs from germline and may be a read error.

Per the study methods: How many nucleated cells were present was estimated from reference gene primer amplification. Profiling relied on immunoSEQ multiplex PCR, and the TCRdb table lists in-frame clones only, not all of them. For V, J and clone size, that table is used; D and trimming come from the DNA. This table has some 140,000 clones, 70% to 90% appearing once. The sequence came from a man in his 70s with active COVID-19. The sequencing sample was made of peripheral blood.

CDR3 DNA sequence: TGTGCCAGCAGCAGAAGCGGGAGCTACGAGCGGTACTTC. Translated: CASSRSGSYERYF. The chain employs TRBV11-2 and TRBJ2-7; TRBD2 agrees at 8 bases. The CDR3 extends over 13 amino acids. Per the germline V gene, CDR1 is SGHAT and CDR2 is FQNNGV.